The 8 T cell receptor beta chains in this list originate from one sample, sequenced in a study of CD4+ T cells in melanoma. Using immunoSEQ multiplex PCR, the repertoire was profiled, and TCRdb retains in-frame clones only, with some absent. The sample holds more than 8,000 clones, about 73% seen once. The specimen was cells from a culture (not recorded whether cultured in vitro). All receptors derive from a human donor with melanoma.

This clone was counted between two and nine times. The V gene is TRBV4-1, the J gene TRBJ1-5; the D is unclear. Per the germline V gene, CDR1 is MGHRA and CDR2 is YSYEKL. This CDR3 is built from 14 residues. V lost 3 bases and J lost 7, with 13 bases in between. CDR3 bases: TGCGCCAGCAGCCATACCACGGGGTGGCAGCCCCAGCATTTT. Its protein product is CASSHTTGWQPQHF.

This clone is classed as medium-sized (0.01 to 0.1%). This rearrangement joins TRBV27 to TRBJ2-7, with unresolved D. V lost 10 bases and J lost 6, with 13 bases in between. This CDR3 region has 11 residues. Germline V gives CDR1 MNHEY, CDR2 SMNVEV (reference sequence). The DNA of the CDR3 is TGTGCCACCGAGAGAGGCAGCGAGCAGTACTTC. This gives the protein CATERGSEQYF.

This clone has a single count. The rearrangement links TRBV7-2 to TRBJ2-2; D not certain. The CDR3 contains 14 residues. Trimming removed 3 bases from V and 1 base from J, with 6 bases in between. Germline V gene lookup returns CDR1 SGHTA and CDR2 FQGNSA. The DNA for the CDR3 is TGTGCCAGCAGCTTTGAGAGGAACACCGGGGAGCTGTTTTTT. Translating gives CASSFERNTGELFF.

The chain links TRBV7-9 to TRBJ1-4; D is uncertain. In germline, CDR1 is SEHNR, CDR2 FQNEAQ (reference sequence). Trimming removed 1 base at V and 7 bases at J, with 10 bases between. The length of the CDR3 is 14 residues. This chain's CDR3 is CASSLVGFSEKLFF. The CDR3 nucleotides are TGTGCCAGCAGCTTAGTAGGGTTCAGTGAAAAACTGTTTTTT. Full variable domain (outside the CDR3, taken from reference TRBV7-9 and TRBJ1-4): DTGVSQNPRHKITKRGQNVTFRCDPISEHNRLYWYRQTLGQGPEFLTYFQNEAQLEKSRLLSDRFSAERPKGSFSTLEIQRTEQGDSAMYLCASSLVGFSEKLFFGSGTQLSVL.

The V and J genes are TRBV5-1 and TRBJ2-1; perhaps TRBD1 as D (6 bases). This CDR3 region has 13 residues. The V gene's germline CDR1 is SGHRS and CDR2 YFSETQ. The V end was cut by 3 bases, the J end by 6 bases, with 10 bases between. This CDR3 reads CASSSDRLNEQFF. The CDR3 coding sequence is TGCGCCAGCAGCTCTGACAGGCTCAATGAGCAGTTCTTC.

The chain carries TRBV11-2 and TRBJ1-3, with D possibly TRBD1 on 5 matching bases. The CDR3 extends over 16 amino acids. V lost 1 base to trimming and J lost 0 bases, with 10 bases between them. Germline V CDR1 and CDR2: SGHAT, FQNNGV. CDR3 protein: CASSLVGRISGNTIYF. In DNA, the CDR3 is TGTGCCAGCAGCTTAGTGGGACGAATCTCTGGAAACACCATATATTTT.

The CDR3 DNA reads as TGTGCCAGCAGCCCGACAGGGGGACAAGCTGGCACAGATACGCAGTATTTT. As protein: CASSPTGGQAGTDTQYF. V is TRBV5-4 and J is TRBJ2-3; 9 nucleotides agree with TRBD1. CDR1 SGHNT and CDR2 YYREEE come from the germline V gene (reference sequence). After removal of 4 bases from V and 1 base from J, the junction contained 10 bases not matched to a gene. The CDR3 contains 17 residues.

The chain links TRBV5-6 to TRBJ1-5; no clear D gene. The CDR3 runs 15 residues. Looked up from germline, CDR1 is SGHDT and CDR2 is YYEEEE. Trimming stripped 3 bases from V and 4 bases from J, with 14 bases between. The CDR3 spells CASSSREVLNQPQHF. The CDR3 DNA sequence: TGTGCCAGCAGCTCTCGGGAAGTTTTAAATCAGCCCCAGCATTTT.